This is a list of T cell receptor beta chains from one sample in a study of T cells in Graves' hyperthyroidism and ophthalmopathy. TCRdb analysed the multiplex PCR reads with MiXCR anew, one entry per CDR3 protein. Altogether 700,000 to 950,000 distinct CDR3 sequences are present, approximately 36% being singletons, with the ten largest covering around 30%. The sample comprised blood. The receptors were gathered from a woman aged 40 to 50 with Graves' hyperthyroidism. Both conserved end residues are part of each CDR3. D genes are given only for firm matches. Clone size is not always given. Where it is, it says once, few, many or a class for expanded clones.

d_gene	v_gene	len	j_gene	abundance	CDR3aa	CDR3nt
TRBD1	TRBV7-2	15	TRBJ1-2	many	CASSLVYRGLGGYTF	TGTGCCAGCAGCTTAGTGTACAGGGGGCTAGGGGGCTACACCTTC
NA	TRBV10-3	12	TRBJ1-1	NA	CAIRTGGAEASF	TGTGCCATCAGAACAGGTGGCGCTGAAGCTTCCTTT
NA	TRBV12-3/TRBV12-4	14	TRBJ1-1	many	CASSKRGSNTEAFF	TGTGCCAGCAGCAAGCGGGGCTCGAACACTGAAGCTTTCTTT
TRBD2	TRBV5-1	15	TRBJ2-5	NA	CASGKGLAEEETQYF	TGCGCCAGCGGCAAAGGACTAGCGGAAGAGGAGACCCAGTACTTC
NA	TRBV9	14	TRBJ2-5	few	CASSWSSAQETQYF	TGTGCCAGCAGCTGGTCTAGCGCCCAAGAGACCCAGTACTTC
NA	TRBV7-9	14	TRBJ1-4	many	CASSLGLGYEKLFF	TGTGCCAGCAGCTTGGGGCTGGGTTATGAAAAACTGTTTTTT
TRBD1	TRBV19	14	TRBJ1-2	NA	CASLDRGINYGYTF	TGTGCCAGTTTGGACAGGGGGATTAACTATGGCTACACCTTC
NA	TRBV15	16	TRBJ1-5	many	CATRYRVSYSNQPQHF	TGTGCCACCAGGTACAGGGTTTCTTATAGCAATCAGCCCCAGCATTTT
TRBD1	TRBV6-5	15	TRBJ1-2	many	CASSYSGQGTYGYTF	TGTGCCAGCAGTTACTCGGGACAGGGGACCTATGGCTACACCTTC
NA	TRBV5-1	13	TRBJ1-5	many	CASSRDGNQPQHF	TGTGCCAGCAGCCGGGACGGCAATCAGCCCCAGCATTTT
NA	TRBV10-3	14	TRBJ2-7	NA	CASSFRQIPTRQYF	TGTGCCAGCAGTTTTCGACAGATTCCTACGAGGCAGTACTTC
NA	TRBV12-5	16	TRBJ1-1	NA	CASGLRAGEPNTEAFF	TGTGCTAGTGGTTTGAGGGCAGGGGAACCGAACACTGAAGCTTTCTTT
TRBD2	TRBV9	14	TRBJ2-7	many	CASSAAGGPYEQYF	TGTGCCAGCAGCGCCGCGGGGGGGCCCTACGAGCAGTACTTC
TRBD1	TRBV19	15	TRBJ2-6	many	CASSIGQGVANVLTF	TGTGCCAGTAGTATCGGACAGGGTGTGGCCAACGTCCTGACTTTC
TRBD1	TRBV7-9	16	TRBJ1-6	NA	CASSTSRGVLNSPLHF	TGTGCCAGCAGCACTAGCAGGGGGGTCCTGAATTCACCCCTCCACTTT
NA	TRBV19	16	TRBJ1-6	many	CASSIDPIQRNSPLHF	TGTGCCAGTAGTATAGATCCCATACAACGAAATTCACCCCTCCACTTT
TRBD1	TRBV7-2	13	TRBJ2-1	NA	CASSSSVGQGQFF	TGTGCCAGCAGCTCCTCCGTCGGACAGGGGCAGTTCTTC